This TCR beta chain was sequenced during a study of radiotherapy plus CTLA-4 blockade in lung cancer. Patients with chemo-refractory metastatic non-small-cell lung cancer received focal radiation plus CTLA-4 blockade with ipilimumab. This CDR3 contains 16 residues. V lost 1 base, J lost 0 bases, and 6 bases stayed unmatched. From germline, CDR1 is SGHRS and CDR2 YFSETQ. Here immunoSEQ multiplex PCR was the method, and the copy in TCRdb shows in-frame clones only, minus some. The sample shows just under 60,000 clones, about 72% of them seen only once. Sequencing used peripheral blood, obtained from a patient treated with radiotherapy plus ipilimumab. The chain has TRBV5-1 and TRBJ1-1; 7 positions agree with TRBD1. The receptor was derived from a human donor with non-small cell lung cancer whose response to radiotherapy plus ipilimumab could not be evaluated. The CDR3 DNA reads as TGCGCCAGCAGCTTGAATTGGGACAGCTTGAACACTGAAGCTTTCTTT. It specifies CASSLNWDSLNTEAFF.